This TCR beta chain comes out of a study of control samples from healthy donors and cancer patients. Clones were sequenced by immunoSEQ multiplex PCR, and TCRdb holds only the in-frame ones, with some missing. The sample shows 25,000 to 35,000 clones, around nine tenths of them seen only once. The sample was PBMCs. This clonotype was sampled from a woman between 35 and 50 years old with lung cancer.

CDR3 in amino acids: CASSLGGEPTDTQYF. The CDR3 DNA reads TGTGCCAGCAGCTTAGGAGGGGAACCCACGGATACGCAGTATTTT. V and J are TRBV7-2 and TRBJ2-3; D is perhaps TRBD1 or TRBD2 (5 bases each). The CDR3 consists of 15 residues. Trimming pared 1 base from V and 6 bases from J, leaving 14 bases between. The V gene's germline CDR1 is SGHTA and CDR2 FQGNSA.